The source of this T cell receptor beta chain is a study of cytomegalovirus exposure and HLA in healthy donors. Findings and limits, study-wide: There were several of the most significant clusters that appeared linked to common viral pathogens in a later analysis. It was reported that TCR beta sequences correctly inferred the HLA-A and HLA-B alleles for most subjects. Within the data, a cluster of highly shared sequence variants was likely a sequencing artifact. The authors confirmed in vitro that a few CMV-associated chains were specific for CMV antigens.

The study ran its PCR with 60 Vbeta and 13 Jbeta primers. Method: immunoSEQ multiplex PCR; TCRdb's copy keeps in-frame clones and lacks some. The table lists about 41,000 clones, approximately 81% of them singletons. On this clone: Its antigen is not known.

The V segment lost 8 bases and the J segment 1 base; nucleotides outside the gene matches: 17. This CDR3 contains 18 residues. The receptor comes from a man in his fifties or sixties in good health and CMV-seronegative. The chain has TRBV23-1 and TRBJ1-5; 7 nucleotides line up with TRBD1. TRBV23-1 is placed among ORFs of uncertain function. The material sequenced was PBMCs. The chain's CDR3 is CASLPRGQGGSSNQPQHF. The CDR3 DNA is TGCGCCAGCCTTCCGAGGGGGCAGGGGGGCTCGAGCAATCAGCCCCAGCATTTT.